This T cell receptor (beta chain) was recovered during a study of OX40 agonist ivuxolimab in advanced cancers. Findings and caveats of the study: With doses of 0.1-3.0 mg/kg, partial responders showed among the lowest clonal expansion. By week 6 at 0.1 to 3.0 mg/kg, blood CD4+ and CD8+ T cells had expanded clonally.

Profiling relied on immunoSEQ multiplex PCR, and the TCRdb table lists in-frame clones only, not all of them. The sample contains some 40,000 clones, approximately 90% of which appear only once. Autoimmune disease history or systemic immunosuppression led to patients being barred. Concerning this clone itself: Its target is unknown.

The sample here was CD4+ or CD8+ T cells sorted from blood, taken in a trial of the OX40 agonist ivuxolimab. The TCR comes from an adult with an advanced solid tumor such as melanoma, head and neck, liver or kidney cancer.

CDR3 protein: CASGLAGHSYEQYF. CDR3 DNA: TGTGCTAGTGGTTTGGCGGGACACTCCTACGAGCAGTACTTC. V gene TRBV12-5 combines with J gene TRBJ2-7; perhaps TRBD1 as D (6 bases). The V gene lost 1 base and the J gene lost 0 bases, with 7 bases spanning the gap. This CDR3 is 14 amino acids long. The V gene's germline CDR1 is LGHNT and CDR2 FRNRAP.